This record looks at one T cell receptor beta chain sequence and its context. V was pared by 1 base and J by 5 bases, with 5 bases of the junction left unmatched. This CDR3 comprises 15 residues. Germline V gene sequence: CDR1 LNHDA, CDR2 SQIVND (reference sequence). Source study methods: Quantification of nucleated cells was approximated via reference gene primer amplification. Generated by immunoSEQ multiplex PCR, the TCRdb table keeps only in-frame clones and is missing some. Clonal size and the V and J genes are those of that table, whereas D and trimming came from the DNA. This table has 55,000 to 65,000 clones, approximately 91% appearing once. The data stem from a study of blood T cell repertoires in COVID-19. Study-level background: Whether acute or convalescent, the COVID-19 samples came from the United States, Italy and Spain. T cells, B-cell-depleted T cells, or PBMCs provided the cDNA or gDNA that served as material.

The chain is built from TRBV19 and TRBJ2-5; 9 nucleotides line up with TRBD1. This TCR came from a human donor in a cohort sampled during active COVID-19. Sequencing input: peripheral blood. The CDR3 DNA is TGTGCCAGTAGTATAGGGGGGACAGGGAGGGAGACCCAGTACTTC. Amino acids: CASSIGGTGRETQYF.